Sequencing of this T cell receptor beta chain was carried out in a study of cytomegalovirus exposure and HLA in healthy donors. This PCR relied on a set of 60 Vbeta primers and 13 Jbeta primers. The data were produced by immunoSEQ multiplex PCR, yet TCRdb's version contains in-frame clones alone and is incomplete. The profile shows about 190,000 clones, approximately 84% of them singletons. Per the germline V gene, CDR1 is ENHRY and CDR2 is SYGVKD. V lost 3 bases to trimming and J lost 10 bases, with 11 bases between them. This CDR3 comprises 12 residues. The source material was PBMCs. The J gene is TRBJ2-3, the V gene TRBV10-3; D unclear. This TCR came from a middle-aged man in good health and CMV-seronegative. Here the CDR3 DNA reads TGTGCCATCAGTGACGCGGAGAAAGCGCAGTATTTT. Protein product: CAISDAEKAQYF.